These 4 T cell receptor beta chains share one sample of origin, sequenced in a study of metastatic and nonmetastatic thyroid tumors. All patients were untreated before thyroid surgery. With MiXCR, TCRdb reprocessed the PCR reads. The repertoire has around 13,000 clones, about an eighth of them found once; the top ten carry less than 35%. What was sequenced was blood. Every receptor here comes from a female donor with papillary thyroid cancer or a benign thyroid nodule (not recorded which). Some clones in this sample may be carry-over from other donors' samples.

By proportion, this clone is medium-sized. This CDR3 reads CASGWAGGIYEQYF. CDR3 coding DNA: TGTGCCAGCGGCTGGGCAGGGGGCATCTACGAGCAGTACTTC. V and J are TRBV6-1 and TRBJ2-7, with 8 bases matching TRBD1. V shed 8 bases, J shed 3 bases, and the junction held 9 bases outside the gene matches. The CDR3 runs to 14 residues. Per germline, CDR1 MNHNS and CDR2 SASEGT.

At least ten counts were recorded for this clone. V gene TRBV7-9 combines with J gene TRBJ2-7; 12 positions agree with TRBD2. V gave up 4 bases and J gave up 5 bases; unmatched junction bases: 3. Germline values: CDR1 SEHNR, CDR2 FQNEAQ (reference sequence). The CDR3 sequence is 14 residues long. The CDR3 loop is CASSSGLAGNEQYF. The CDR3 DNA reads as TGTGCCAGCAGCTCGGGACTAGCGGGCAACGAGCAGTACTTC.

About this clone: Germline is not matched at one junction end, which may reflect a read error. This sequence joins TRBV5-1 and TRBJ1-2, with TRBD1 matching over 7 bases. The CDR3 is made up of 14 amino acids. Germline loops: CDR1 SGHRS, CDR2 YFSETQ. The CDR3 sequence is CASSLGQPQGGHTF. The CDR3 coding sequence is TGTGCCAGCAGCTTGGGACAGCCCCAGGGGGGCCACACCTTC.

This clone was counted many times. The chain couples TRBV11-2 to TRBJ1-1, with D perhaps matching TRBD1 (6 bases). The V gene's germline CDR1 is SGHAT and CDR2 FQNNGV. The CDR3 is 16 residues long. Trimming pared 7 bases from V and 2 bases from J, leaving 20 bases between. CDR3 residues: CASTVSTGASNTEAFF. CDR3 bases: TGTGCCAGCACCGTGTCGACGGGGGCCTCTAACACTGAAGCTTTCTTT.